This passage covers 15 T cell receptor beta chains from one sample sequenced in a study of OX40 agonist ivuxolimab in advanced cancers. Sequencing was performed with immunoSEQ multiplex PCR; in TCRdb, only in-frame clones are kept and a portion is missing. The repertoire includes some 31,000 clones, about 89% of them detected once, and roughly 10% sits in the top ten. Sequenced here: CD4+ or CD8+ T cells sorted from blood, sampled in a trial of the OX40 agonist ivuxolimab. These receptors originate from an adult with an advanced solid tumor such as melanoma, head and neck, liver or kidney cancer.

This clone was counted a single time. The chain links TRBV4-3 to TRBJ2-5; maybe TRBD1 (6 bases). CDR1 LGHNA and CDR2 YSLEER come from the germline V gene. Between the trimmed V and J ends, which lost 0 bases and 7 bases, there was a span of 15 bases. The length of the CDR3 is 15 residues. The CDR3 protein is CASSQEYRAEGTQYF. CDR3 coding DNA: TGCGCCAGCAGCCAAGAGTACAGGGCAGAAGGGACCCAGTACTTC.

The V and J genes are TRBV14 and TRBJ2-5; perhaps TRBD2 as D (5 bases). The DNA end lines up better with TRBJ2-7; the J call may be wrong. This CDR3 is 16 amino acids long. Germline CDR1 is SGHDN and CDR2 is FVKESK. In DNA, the CDR3 is TGTGCCAGCAGCCGCAGTAAGGGAGCCCGCTCCTACGAGCAGTACTTC. This translates into CASSRSKGARSYEQYF.

The gene calls are TRBV19 and TRBJ2-7; D possibly corresponds to TRBD2 (5 bases). Germline CDR1 is LNHDA and CDR2 is SQIVND (reference sequence). The CDR3 runs to 15 residues. Trimming took off 3 bases at V and 3 bases at J, with 15 bases between the two ends. The CDR3 bases are TGTGCCAGTAGTATGAGACTAACCTTGTACTACGAGCAGTACTTC. Its translation is CASSMRLTLYYEQYF.

The rearrangement links TRBV19 to TRBJ2-3; TRBD1 aligns across 10 bases. The germline V gene encodes CDR1 LNHDA and CDR2 SQIVND (reference sequence). V lost 4 bases, J lost 4 bases, and 5 bases stayed unmatched. CDR3 length: 15 amino acids. The CDR3: CASSTDRGPADTQYF. CDR3 sequence (DNA): TGTGCCAGTAGTACCGACAGGGGGCCGGCAGATACGCAGTATTTT.

The V and J genes are TRBV30 and TRBJ2-1; 8 bases match TRBD2. The germline V gene has CDR1 GTSNPN and CDR2 SVGIG (reference sequence). V dropped 8 bases and J dropped 4; count of bases not matched to a gene: 4. CDR3 length equals 12 residues. CDR3 region: CATLAEYNEQFF. CDR3 nucleotides: TGTGCCACACTAGCGGAGTACAATGAGCAGTTCTTC. Supplemented by reference TRBV30 and TRBJ2-1, the full variable domain reads SQTIHQWPATLVQPVGSPLSLECTVEGTSNPNLYWYRQAAGRGLQLLFYSVGIGQISSEVPQNLSASRPQDRQFILSSKKLLLSDSGFYLCATLAEYNEQFFGPGTRLTVL.

The rearrangement uses TRBV4-3 and TRBJ1-4; no reliable D call. Germline loops: CDR1 LGHNA, CDR2 YSLEER. This CDR3 is built from 14 residues. V shed 0 bases and J shed 2 bases, with 4 bases lying between them. CDR3 sequence (DNA): TGCGCCAGCAGCCAAGATTTGACTAATGAAAAACTGTTTTTT. Protein sequence: CASSQDLTNEKLFF.

This clone is a singleton in its sample. This rearrangement joins TRBV29-1 to TRBJ1-2; D is uncertain. CDR3 length: 11 residues. In germline, CDR1 is SQVTM, CDR2 ANQGSEA. V lost 8 bases and J 4 bases, leaving 11 bases between the germline ends. The CDR3 loop reads CSTLTRYGYTF. CDR3 sequence (DNA): TGCAGCACCCTCACCCGCTATGGCTACACCTTC.

This clone was detected only once. The chain carries TRBV29-1 and TRBJ2-7, with D tentatively TRBD1 or TRBD2 (5 bases each). This CDR3 is built from 15 residues. V was pared by 6 bases and J by 0 bases, with 18 bases between. Per the germline V gene, CDR1 is SQVTM and CDR2 is ANQGSEA. CDR3: CSVAPGTDSSYEQYF. The CDR3 nucleotides read TGCAGCGTGGCCCCCGGGACGGATAGCTCCTACGAGCAGTACTTC.

V usage is TRBV5-4 and J usage is TRBJ2-1; 10 positions agree with TRBD2. The junction had 5 bases not matched to a gene; V was cut back by 0 bases and J by 8 bases. Looked up from germline, CDR1 is SGHNT and CDR2 is YYREEE (reference sequence). CDR3 length equals 15 residues. The CDR3 region is CASSLGTSGGDEQFF. DNA of the CDR3: TGTGCCAGCAGCTTGGGGACTAGCGGTGGGGATGAGCAGTTCTTC.

The rearrangement links TRBV7-9 to TRBJ2-1, with a possible D match to TRBD2 (6 bases). The ends were cut back, 7 bases at V and 2 bases at J, with 12 bases in the middle. CDR1 SEHNR and CDR2 FQNEAQ come from the germline V gene (reference sequence). CDR3 length equals 14 residues. The CDR3 loop reads CASKGEVAYNEQFF. The CDR3 DNA reads as TGTGCCAGCAAAGGGGAGGTCGCCTACAATGAGCAGTTCTTC. Looking up the rest from reference TRBV7-9 and TRBJ2-1 gives the full variable domain: DTGVSQNPRHKITKRGQNVTFRCDPISEHNRLYWYRQTLGQGPEFLTYFQNEAQLEKSRLLSDRFSAERPKGSFSTLEIQRTEQGDSAMYLCASKGEVAYNEQFFGPGTRLTVL.

This sequence joins TRBV30 and TRBJ1-5; D unclear. Trimming shortened V by 0 bases and J by 5 bases, and 8 bases separated the two germline ends. This CDR3 spans 13 amino acids. CDR1 and CDR2 from the germline V gene are GTSNPN and SVGIG (reference sequence). CDR3 sequence (DNA): TGTGCCTGGAGTGTACACAATGATCAGCCCCAGCATTTT. It encodes CAWSVHNDQPQHF.

This chain connects TRBV7-8 to TRBJ2-7, with D possibly TRBD1 on 5 matching bases. The CDR3 is made up of 15 amino acids. The ends were cut back, 5 bases at V and 3 bases at J, with 17 bases in the middle. The germline CDR1 and CDR2 sequences are SGHVS and FQNEAQ. The CDR3: CASSPPQGNSYEQYF. CDR3 nucleotides: TGTGCCAGCAGCCCTCCCCAGGGTAATAGCTACGAGCAGTACTTC.

This clone is deemed medium-sized (0.01 to 0.1%). The chain has TRBV5-1 and TRBJ1-1, with D hard to call. Germline CDR1 SGHRS, CDR2 YFSETQ. The CDR3 is 13 residues long. The V end was cut by 0 bases, the J end by 4 bases, with 7 bases between. CDR3 sequence: CASSLELATEAFF. CDR3 in DNA: TGCGCCAGCAGCTTGGAACTGGCCACTGAAGCTTTCTTT.

CDR3 DNA sequence: TGTGCCAGCAGTTACGCGGGACTCTCCTACGAGCAGTACTTC. Amino acids: CASSYAGLSYEQYF. The chain uses TRBV6-6 and TRBJ2-7, with D tentatively TRBD2 (6 bases). Germline CDR1 reads MNHNY; CDR2 reads SVGAGI (reference sequence). V dropped 2 bases and J dropped 0 bases, with 8 bases sitting between them. The CDR3 contains 14 residues.

CDR3 bases: TGCGCCAGCAGCCAAGATAGGGTGGGCACTGAAGCTTTCTTT. As protein: CASSQDRVGTEAFF. The rearrangement uses TRBV4-3 and TRBJ1-1, with D unresolved. The CDR3 spans 14 residues. The germline gives CDR1 LGHNA, CDR2 YSLEER. V was clipped by 0 bases and J by 4 bases, with 9 bases between them.